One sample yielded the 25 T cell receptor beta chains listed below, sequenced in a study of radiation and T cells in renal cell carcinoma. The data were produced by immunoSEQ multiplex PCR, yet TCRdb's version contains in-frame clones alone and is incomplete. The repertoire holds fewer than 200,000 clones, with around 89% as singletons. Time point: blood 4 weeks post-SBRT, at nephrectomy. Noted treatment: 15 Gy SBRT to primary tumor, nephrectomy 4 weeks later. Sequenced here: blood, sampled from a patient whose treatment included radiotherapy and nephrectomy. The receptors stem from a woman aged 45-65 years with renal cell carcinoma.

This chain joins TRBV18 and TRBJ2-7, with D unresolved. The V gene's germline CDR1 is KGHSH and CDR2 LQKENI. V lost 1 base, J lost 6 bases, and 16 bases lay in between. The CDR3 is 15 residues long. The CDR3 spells CASSPLGTVGSEQYF. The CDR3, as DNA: TGTGCCAGCTCACCACTGGGAACGGTGGGCTCCGAGCAGTACTTC.

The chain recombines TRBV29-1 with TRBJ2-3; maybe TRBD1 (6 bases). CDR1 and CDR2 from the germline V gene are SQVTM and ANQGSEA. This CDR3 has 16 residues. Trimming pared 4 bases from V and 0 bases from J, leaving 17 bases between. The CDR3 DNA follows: TGCAGCGTTGGGATGGACAGATATGCTAGCACAGATACGCAGTATTTT. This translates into CSVGMDRYASTDTQYF.

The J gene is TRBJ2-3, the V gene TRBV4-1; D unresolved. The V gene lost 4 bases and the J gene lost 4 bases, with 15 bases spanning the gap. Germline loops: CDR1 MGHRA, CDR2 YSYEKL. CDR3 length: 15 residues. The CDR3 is CASSPLLLVADTQYF. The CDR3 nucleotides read TGCGCCAGCAGCCCTCTCCTTTTAGTGGCAGATACGCAGTATTTT.

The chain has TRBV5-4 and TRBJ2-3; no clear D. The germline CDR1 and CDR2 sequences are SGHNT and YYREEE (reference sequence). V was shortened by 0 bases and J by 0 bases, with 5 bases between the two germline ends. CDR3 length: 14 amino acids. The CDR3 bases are TGTGCCAGCAGCTTGGGTCACAGCACAGATACGCAGTATTTT. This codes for CASSLGHSTDTQYF.

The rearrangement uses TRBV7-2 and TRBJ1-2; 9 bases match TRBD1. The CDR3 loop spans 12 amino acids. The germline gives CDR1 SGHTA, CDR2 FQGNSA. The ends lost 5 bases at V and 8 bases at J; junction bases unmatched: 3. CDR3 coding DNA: TGTGCCAGCAGCCTTGGGACAGGGGGCTACACCTTC. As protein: CASSLGTGGYTF. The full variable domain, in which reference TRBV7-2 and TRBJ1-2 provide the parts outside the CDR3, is GAGVSQSPSNKVTEKGKDVELRCDPISGHTALYWYRQSLGQGLEFLIYFQGNSAPDKSGLPSDRFSAERTGGSVSTLTIQRTQQEDSAVYLCASSLGTGGYTFGSGTRLTVV.

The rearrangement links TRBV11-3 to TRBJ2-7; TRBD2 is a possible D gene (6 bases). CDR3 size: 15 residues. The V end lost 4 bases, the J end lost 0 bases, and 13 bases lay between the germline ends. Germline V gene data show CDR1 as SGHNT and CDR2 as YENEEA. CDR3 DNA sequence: TGTGCCAGCAGCTCCGGGGAGGTGAGCTCCTACGAGCAGTACTTC. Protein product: CASSSGEVSSYEQYF.

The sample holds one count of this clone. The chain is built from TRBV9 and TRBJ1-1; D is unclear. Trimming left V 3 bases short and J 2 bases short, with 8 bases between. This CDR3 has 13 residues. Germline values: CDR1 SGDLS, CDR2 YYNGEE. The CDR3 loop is CASSERINTEAFF. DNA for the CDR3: TGTGCCAGCAGCGAGAGGATAAACACTGAAGCTTTCTTT.

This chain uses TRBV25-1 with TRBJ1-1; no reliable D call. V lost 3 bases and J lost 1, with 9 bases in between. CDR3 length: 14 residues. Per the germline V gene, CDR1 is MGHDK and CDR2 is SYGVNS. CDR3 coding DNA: TGTGCCAGCAGTGAGCTCAGAAAGAACACTGAAGCTTTCTTT. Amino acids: CASSELRKNTEAFF.

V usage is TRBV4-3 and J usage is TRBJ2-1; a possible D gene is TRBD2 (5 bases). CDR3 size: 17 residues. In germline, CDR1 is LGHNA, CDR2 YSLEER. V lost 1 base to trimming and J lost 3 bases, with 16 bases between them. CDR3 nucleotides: TGCGCCAGCAGCCAAGGAACGGCGGGTAAAAACTACAATGAGCAGTTCTTC. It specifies CASSQGTAGKNYNEQFF.

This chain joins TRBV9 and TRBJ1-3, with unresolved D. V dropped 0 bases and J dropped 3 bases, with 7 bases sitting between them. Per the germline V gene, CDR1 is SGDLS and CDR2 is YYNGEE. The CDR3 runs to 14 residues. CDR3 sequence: CASSVEGFGNTIYF. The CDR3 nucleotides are TGTGCCAGCAGCGTAGAAGGATTTGGAAACACCATATATTTT.

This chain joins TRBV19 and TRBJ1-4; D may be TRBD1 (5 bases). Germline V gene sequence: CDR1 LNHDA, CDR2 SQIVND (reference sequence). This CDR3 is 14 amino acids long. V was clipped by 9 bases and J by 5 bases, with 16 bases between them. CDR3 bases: TGTGCCAGCCGGGGGGGGGAAAGAAATGAAAAACTGTTTTTT. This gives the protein CASRGGERNEKLFF. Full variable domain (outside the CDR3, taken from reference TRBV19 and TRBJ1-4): DGGITQSPKYLFRKEGQNVTLSCEQNLNHDAMYWYRQDPGQGLRLIYYSQIVNDFQKGDIAEGYSVSREKKESFPLTVTSAQKNPTAFYLCASRGGERNEKLFFGSGTQLSVL.

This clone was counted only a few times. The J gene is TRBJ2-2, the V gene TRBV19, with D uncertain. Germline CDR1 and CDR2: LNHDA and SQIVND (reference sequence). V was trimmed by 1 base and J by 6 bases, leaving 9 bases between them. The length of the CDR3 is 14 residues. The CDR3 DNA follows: TGTGCCAGTAGTATAGTAGGAGAGGCCGGGGAGCTGTTTTTT. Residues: CASSIVGEAGELFF.

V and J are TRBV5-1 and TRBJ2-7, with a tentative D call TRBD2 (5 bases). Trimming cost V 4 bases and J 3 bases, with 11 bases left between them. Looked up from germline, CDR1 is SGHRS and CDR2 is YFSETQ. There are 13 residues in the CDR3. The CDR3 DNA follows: TGCGCCAGCAGCGTGGACGACTACTACGAGCAGTACTTC. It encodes CASSVDDYYEQYF.

CDR3 coding DNA: TGTGCCAGCAGCTTAGCCGACAGGGGTGGGACTGAAGCTTTCTTT. Encoded protein: CASSLADRGGTEAFF. This sequence joins TRBV7-8 and TRBJ1-1; TRBD1 agrees at 8 bases. CDR3 length: 15 residues. The J segment lost 5 bases and the V segment lost 0 bases, leaving 5 bases of the junction unmatched. Germline V gene data show CDR1 as SGHVS and CDR2 as FQNEAQ.

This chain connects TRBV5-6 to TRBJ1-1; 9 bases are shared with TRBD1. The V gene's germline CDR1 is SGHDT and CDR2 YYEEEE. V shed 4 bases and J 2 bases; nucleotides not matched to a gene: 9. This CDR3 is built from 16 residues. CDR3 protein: CASSTGQGRRNTEAFF. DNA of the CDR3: TGTGCCAGCAGCACCGGACAGGGGCGACGAAACACTGAAGCTTTCTTT.

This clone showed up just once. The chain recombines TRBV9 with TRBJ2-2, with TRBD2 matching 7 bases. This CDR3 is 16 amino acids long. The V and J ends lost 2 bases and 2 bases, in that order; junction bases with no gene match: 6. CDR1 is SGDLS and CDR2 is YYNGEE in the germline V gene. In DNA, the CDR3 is TGTGCCAGCAGCGTGGGTGGGAGGGTTAACACCGGGGAGCTGTTTTTT. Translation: CASSVGGRVNTGELFF. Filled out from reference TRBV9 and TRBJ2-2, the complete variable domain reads DSGVTQTPKHLITATGQRVTLRCSPRSGDLSVYWYQQSLDQGLQFLIQYYNGEERAKGNILERFSAQQFPDLHSELNLSSLELGDSALYFCASSVGGRVNTGELFFGEGSRLTVL.

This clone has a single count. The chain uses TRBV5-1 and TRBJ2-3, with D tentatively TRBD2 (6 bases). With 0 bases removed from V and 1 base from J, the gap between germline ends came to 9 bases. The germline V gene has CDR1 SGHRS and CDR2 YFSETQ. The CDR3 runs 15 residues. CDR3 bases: TGCGCCAGCAGCTTGGAGCCTAGCGGCACAGATACGCAGTATTTT. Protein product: CASSLEPSGTDTQYF.

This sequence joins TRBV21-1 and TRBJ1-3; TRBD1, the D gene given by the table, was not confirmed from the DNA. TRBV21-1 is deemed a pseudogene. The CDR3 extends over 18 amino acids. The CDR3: CASSRTGAFIFSGNTIYF. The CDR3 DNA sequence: TGTGCCAGCAGCAGAACAGGGGCCTTTATCTTCTCTGGAAACACCATATATTTT.

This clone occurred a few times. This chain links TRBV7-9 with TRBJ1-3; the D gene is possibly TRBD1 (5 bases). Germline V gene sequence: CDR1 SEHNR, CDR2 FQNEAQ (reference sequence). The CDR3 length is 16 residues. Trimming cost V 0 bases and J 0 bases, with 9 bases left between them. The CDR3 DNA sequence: TGTGCCAGCAGCTTAGCGCGACAGCCCTCTGGAAACACCATATATTTT. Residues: CASSLARQPSGNTIYF.

The CDR3, as DNA: TGCGCCAGCAGCTTTAGTTTGAGGGGGGGCCGTAATGAGCAGTTCTTC. This gives the protein CASSFSLRGGRNEQFF. J is TRBJ2-1 and V is TRBV5-1, with D perhaps TRBD2 (7 bases). Trimming removed 2 bases from V and 7 bases from J, with 19 bases in between. This CDR3 spans 16 amino acids. Germline-derived CDR1 and CDR2 are SGHRS and YFSETQ. Full variable domain (outside the CDR3, taken from reference TRBV5-1 and TRBJ2-1): KAGVTQTPRYLIKTRGQQVTLSCSPISGHRSVSWYQQTPGQGLQFLFEYFSETQRNKGNFPGRFSGRQFSNSRSEMNVSTLELGDSALYLCASSFSLRGGRNEQFFGPGTRLTVL.

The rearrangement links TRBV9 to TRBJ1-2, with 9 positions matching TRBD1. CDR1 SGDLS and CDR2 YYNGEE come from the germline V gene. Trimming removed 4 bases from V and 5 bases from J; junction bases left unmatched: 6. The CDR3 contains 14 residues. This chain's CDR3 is CASSPGQGIYGYTF. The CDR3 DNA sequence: TGTGCCAGCAGCCCTGGACAGGGGATTTATGGCTACACCTTC.

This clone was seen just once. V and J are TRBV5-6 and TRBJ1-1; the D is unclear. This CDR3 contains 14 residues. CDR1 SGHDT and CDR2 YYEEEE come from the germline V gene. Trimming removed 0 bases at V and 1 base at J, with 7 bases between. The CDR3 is CASSLVRENTEAFF. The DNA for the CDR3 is TGTGCCAGCAGCTTGGTTAGAGAGAACACTGAAGCTTTCTTT.

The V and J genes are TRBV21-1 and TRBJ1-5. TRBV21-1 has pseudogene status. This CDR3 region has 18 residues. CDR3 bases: TGTGCCAGCATCCCGTGTAAGGGAGTCAGGTATAGCAATCAGCCCCAGCATTTT. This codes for CASIPCKGVRYSNQPQHF.

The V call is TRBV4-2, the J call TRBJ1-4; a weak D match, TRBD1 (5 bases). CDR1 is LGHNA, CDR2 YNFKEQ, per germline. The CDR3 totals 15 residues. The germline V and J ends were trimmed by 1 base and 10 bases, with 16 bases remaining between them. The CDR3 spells CASSQAAGLYAKLFF. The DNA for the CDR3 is TGTGCCAGCAGCCAAGCAGCAGGGCTTTATGCAAAACTGTTTTTT.

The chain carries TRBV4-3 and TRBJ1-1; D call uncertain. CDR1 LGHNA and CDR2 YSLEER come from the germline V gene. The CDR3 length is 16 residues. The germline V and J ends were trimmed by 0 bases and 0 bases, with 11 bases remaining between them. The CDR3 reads CASSQEGAPMNTEAFF. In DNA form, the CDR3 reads TGCGCCAGCAGCCAAGAGGGTGCCCCCATGAACACTGAAGCTTTCTTT.